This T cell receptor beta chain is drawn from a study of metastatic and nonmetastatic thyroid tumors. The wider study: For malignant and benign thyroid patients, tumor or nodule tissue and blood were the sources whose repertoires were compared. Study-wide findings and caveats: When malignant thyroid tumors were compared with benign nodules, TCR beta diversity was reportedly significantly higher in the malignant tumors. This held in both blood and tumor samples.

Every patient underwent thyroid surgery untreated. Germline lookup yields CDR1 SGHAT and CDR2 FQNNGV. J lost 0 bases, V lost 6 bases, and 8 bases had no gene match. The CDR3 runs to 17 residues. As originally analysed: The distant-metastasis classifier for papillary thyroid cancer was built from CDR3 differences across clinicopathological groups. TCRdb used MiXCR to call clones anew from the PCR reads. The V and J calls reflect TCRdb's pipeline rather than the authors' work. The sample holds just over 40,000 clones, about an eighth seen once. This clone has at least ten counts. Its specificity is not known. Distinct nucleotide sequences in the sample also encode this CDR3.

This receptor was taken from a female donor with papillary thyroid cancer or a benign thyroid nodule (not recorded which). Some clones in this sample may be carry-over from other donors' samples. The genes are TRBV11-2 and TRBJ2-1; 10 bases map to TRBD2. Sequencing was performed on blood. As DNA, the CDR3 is TGTGCCAGCAGAGTCACAGCGGGAGGGAGCTCCTACAATGAGCAGTTCTTC. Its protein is CASRVTAGGSSYNEQFF.